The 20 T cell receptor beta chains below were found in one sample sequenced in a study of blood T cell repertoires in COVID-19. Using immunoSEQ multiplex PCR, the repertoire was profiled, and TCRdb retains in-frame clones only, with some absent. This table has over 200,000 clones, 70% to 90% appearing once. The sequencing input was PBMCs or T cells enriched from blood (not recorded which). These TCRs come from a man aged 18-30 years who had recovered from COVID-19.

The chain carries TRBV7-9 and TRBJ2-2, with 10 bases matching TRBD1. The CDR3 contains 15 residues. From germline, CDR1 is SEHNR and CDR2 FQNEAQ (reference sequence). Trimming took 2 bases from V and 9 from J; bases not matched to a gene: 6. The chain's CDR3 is CASSLMGQGQWELFF. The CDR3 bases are TGTGCCAGCAGCTTAATGGGACAGGGGCAATGGGAGCTGTTTTTT.

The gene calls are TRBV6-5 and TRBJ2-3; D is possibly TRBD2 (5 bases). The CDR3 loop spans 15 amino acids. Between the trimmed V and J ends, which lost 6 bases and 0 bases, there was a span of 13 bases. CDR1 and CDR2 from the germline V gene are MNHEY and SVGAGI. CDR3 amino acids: CASSLLAHSTDTQYF. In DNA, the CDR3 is TGTGCCAGCAGCCTCCTAGCTCACAGCACAGATACGCAGTATTTT.

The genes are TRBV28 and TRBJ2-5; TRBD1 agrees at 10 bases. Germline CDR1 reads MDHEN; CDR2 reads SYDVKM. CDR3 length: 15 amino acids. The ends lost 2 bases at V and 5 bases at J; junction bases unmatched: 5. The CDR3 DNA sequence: TGTGCCAGCAGTTTAGCTGGGACAGGGGACGAGACCCAGTACTTC. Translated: CASSLAGTGDETQYF.

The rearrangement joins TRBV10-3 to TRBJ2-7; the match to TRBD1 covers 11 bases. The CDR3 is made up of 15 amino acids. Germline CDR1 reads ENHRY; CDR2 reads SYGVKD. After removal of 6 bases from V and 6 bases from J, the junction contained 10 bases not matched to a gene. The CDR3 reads CAISDRDRGSREQYF. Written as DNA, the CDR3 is TGTGCCATCAGCGACCGGGACAGGGGGTCGCGCGAGCAGTACTTC.

DNA of the CDR3: TGTGCCAGCAGCTTGGGCGGGTTGGTAGCGCCTACTGCTAGCACAGATACGCAGTATTTT. Protein product: CASSLGGLVAPTASTDTQYF. The chain has TRBV13 and TRBJ2-3, with D possibly being TRBD2 (5 bases). The germline CDR1 and CDR2 sequences are PRHDT and FYEKMQ (reference sequence). The CDR3 loop spans 20 amino acids. Trimming shortened V by 3 bases and J by 0 bases, and 25 bases separated the two germline ends.

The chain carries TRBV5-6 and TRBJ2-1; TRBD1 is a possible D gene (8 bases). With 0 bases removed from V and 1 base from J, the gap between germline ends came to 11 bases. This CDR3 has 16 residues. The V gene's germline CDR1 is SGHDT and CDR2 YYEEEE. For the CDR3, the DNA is TGTGCCAGCAGCTTGGACAGGGGGGGATCCTACAATGAGCAGTTCTTC. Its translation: CASSLDRGGSYNEQFF.

The CDR3 DNA reads TGTGCCAGCAGCCAAGAGCCTGCTATTAGCGGGAGAGGTACGCAGTATTTT. Translation gives CASSQEPAISGRGTQYF. This rearrangement joins TRBV3-1 (or the pseudogene TRBV3-2) to TRBJ2-3; 9 positions agree with TRBD2. Germline values: CDR1 LGHDT, CDR2 YNNKEL (reference sequence). CDR3 length: 17 amino acids. J gave up 8 bases and V 0 bases, and 12 bases lay outside the gene matches.

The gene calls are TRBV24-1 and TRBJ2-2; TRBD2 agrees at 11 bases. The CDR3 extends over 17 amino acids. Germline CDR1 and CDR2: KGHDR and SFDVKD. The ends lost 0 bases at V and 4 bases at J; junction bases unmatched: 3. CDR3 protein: CATSDLRLAGGTGELFF. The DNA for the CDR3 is TGTGCCACCAGTGATTTGCGTCTAGCGGGAGGCACCGGGGAGCTGTTTTTT.

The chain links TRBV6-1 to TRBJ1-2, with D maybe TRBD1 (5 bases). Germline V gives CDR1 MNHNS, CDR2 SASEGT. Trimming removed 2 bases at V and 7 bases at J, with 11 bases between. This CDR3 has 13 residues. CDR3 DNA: TGTGCCAGCAGTGAACAGGGCGTCGGTGGCTACACCTTC. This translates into CASSEQGVGGYTF.

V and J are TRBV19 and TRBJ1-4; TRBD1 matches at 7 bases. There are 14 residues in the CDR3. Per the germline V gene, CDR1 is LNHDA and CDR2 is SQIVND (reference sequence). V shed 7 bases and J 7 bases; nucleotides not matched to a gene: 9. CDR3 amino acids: CASTLQGFSEKLFF. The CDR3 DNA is TGTGCCAGTACCCTACAGGGGTTCAGTGAAAAACTGTTTTTT.

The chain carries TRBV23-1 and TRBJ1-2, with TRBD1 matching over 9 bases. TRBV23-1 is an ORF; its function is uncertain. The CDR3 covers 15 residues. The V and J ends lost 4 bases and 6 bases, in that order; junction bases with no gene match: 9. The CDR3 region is CASSPTGGKLDGYTF. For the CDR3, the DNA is TGCGCCAGCAGTCCCACAGGGGGCAAGTTGGATGGCTACACCTTC.

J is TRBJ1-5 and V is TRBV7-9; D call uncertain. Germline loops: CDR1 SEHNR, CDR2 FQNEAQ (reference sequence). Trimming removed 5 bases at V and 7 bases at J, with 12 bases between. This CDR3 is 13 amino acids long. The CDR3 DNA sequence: TGTGCCAGCAGCCAGAGACCGGGACAGCCCCAGCATTTT. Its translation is CASSQRPGQPQHF.

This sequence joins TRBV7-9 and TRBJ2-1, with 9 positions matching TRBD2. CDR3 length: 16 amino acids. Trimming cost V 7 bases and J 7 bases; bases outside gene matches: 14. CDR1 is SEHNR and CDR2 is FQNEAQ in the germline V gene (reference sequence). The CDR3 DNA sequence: TGTGCCAGCACCGGTGGGGGCGGGAGGGCCGAGAATGAGCAGTTCTTC. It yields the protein CASTGGGGRAENEQFF. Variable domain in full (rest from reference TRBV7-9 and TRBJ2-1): DTGVSQNPRHKITKRGQNVTFRCDPISEHNRLYWYRQTLGQGPEFLTYFQNEAQLEKSRLLSDRFSAERPKGSFSTLEIQRTEQGDSAMYLCASTGGGGRAENEQFFGPGTRLTVL.

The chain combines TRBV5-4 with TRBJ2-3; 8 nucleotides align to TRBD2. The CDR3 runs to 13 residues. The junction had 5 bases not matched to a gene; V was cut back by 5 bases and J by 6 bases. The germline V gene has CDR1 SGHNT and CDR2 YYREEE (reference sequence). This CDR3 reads CASRAGGPDTQYF. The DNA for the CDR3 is TGTGCCAGCAGGGCGGGGGGCCCTGATACGCAGTATTTT.

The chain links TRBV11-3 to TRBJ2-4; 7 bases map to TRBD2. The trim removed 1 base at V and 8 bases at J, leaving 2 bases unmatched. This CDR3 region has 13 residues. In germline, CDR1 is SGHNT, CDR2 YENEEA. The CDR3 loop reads CASSLAGGDIQYF. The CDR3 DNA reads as TGTGCCAGCAGCTTAGCGGGAGGCGACATTCAGTACTTC.

CDR3 in amino acids: CAISKTGEGHQPQHF. The CDR3 nucleotides read TGTGCCATCAGCAAGACAGGGGAGGGGCATCAGCCCCAGCATTTT. This chain uses TRBV10-3 with TRBJ1-5, with 8 nucleotides matching TRBD1. The germline V gene has CDR1 ENHRY and CDR2 SYGVKD. V trimming: 6 bases; J trimming: 5 bases; junction bases outside the gene matches: 9. The CDR3 runs 15 residues.

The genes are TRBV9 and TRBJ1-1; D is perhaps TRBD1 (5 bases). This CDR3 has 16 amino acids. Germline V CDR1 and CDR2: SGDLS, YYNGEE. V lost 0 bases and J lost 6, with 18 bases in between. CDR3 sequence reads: CASSVGLGREGSEAFF. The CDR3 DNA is TGTGCCAGCAGCGTAGGGTTAGGCAGGGAGGGTTCTGAAGCTTTCTTT.

The CDR3 is CASSLSTSSYEQYF. CDR3 coding DNA: TGCGCCAGCAGCTTGTCAACTAGCTCCTACGAGCAGTACTTC. The chain recombines TRBV5-1 with TRBJ2-7; D possibly corresponds to TRBD2 (5 bases). V shed 1 base and J shed 0 bases, with 8 bases lying between them. CDR1 and CDR2 (germline): SGHRS, YFSETQ. CDR3 length: 14 residues.

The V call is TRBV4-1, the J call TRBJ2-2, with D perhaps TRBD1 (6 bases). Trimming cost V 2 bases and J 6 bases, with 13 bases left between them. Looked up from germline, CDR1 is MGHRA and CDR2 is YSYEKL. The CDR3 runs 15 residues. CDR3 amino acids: CASSQPNRVAGELFF. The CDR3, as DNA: TGCGCCAGCAGCCAACCTAACAGGGTCGCCGGGGAGCTGTTTTTT.

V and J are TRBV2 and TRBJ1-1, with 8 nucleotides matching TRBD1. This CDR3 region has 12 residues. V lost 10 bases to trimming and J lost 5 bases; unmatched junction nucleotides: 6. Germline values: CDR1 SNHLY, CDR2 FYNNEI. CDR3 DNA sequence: TGTGCCACCCCGACAGGGGAAACTGAAGCTTTCTTT. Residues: CATPTGETEAFF.